A selection of T cell receptor beta chains follows, all from one sample in a study of shared clonotypes between healthy human individuals. Sequenced by immunoSEQ multiplex PCR; TCRdb stores in-frame clones only, minus some. Of more than 1.2 million clones in the sample, approximately 98.5% are singletons; the top ten hold 0.3% to 0.45%. The specimen sequenced was naive CD4+ T cells sorted from blood. These receptors were obtained from a man between 25 and 39 years old in good health. Each CDR3 is given with its conserved first and last residue. A D gene is named only where the DNA matches it firmly. Size is stated for part of the rows, as once, few or many counts, or as a class when the clone is expanded.

CDR3 length: 17
V gene: TRBV9
J gene: TRBJ2-5
clone size: once
D gene: NA
CDR3 DNA: TGTGCCAGCAGCGTAGGGGTCGACAGAAAGTACCAAGAGACCCAGTACTTC
CDR3 protein: CASSVGVDRKYQETQYF

CDR3 length: 12
V gene: TRBV11-2
J gene: TRBJ2-7
clone size: NA
D gene: NA
CDR3 DNA: TGTGCCAGCAATAAGGAGGGATACGAGCAGTACTTC
CDR3 protein: CASNKEGYEQYF

CDR3 length: 18
V gene: TRBV7-8
J gene: TRBJ2-5
clone size: NA
D gene: NA
CDR3 DNA: TGTGCCAGCAGCTTAACAACACTAGGCGGAAGATTCCAAGAGACCCAGTACTTC
CDR3 protein: CASSLTTLGGRFQETQYF

CDR3 length: 17
V gene: TRBV25-1
J gene: TRBJ1-3
clone size: NA
D gene: NA
CDR3 DNA: TGTGCCAGCAGTGACCACCCCCCGGGGTTCGCTGGAAACACCATATATTTT
CDR3 protein: CASSDHPPGFAGNTIYF

CDR3 length: 13
V gene: TRBV27
J gene: TRBJ2-2
clone size: NA
D gene: NA
CDR3 DNA: TGTGCCAGCAGTTCCCCAGGGCCCGGGGAGCTGTTTTTT
CDR3 protein: CASSSPGPGELFF

CDR3 length: 12
V gene: TRBV28
J gene: TRBJ1-1
clone size: NA
D gene: NA
CDR3 DNA: TGTGCCACCTTTCAGTGGGACACTGAAGCTTTCTTT
CDR3 protein: CATFQWDTEAFF

CDR3 length: 15
V gene: TRBV6-1
J gene: TRBJ2-1
clone size: NA
D gene: TRBD2
CDR3 DNA: TGTGCCAGCAGTGAAGGGTTAGCGGGAGACAATGAGCAGTTCTTC
CDR3 protein: CASSEGLAGDNEQFF

CDR3 length: 13
V gene: TRBV10-3
J gene: TRBJ1-3
clone size: NA
D gene: NA
CDR3 DNA: TGTGCCATCAGCCCATTAGCTGGAAACACCATATATTTT
CDR3 protein: CAISPLAGNTIYF

CDR3 length: 12
V gene: TRBV5-5
J gene: TRBJ2-1
clone size: NA
D gene: NA
CDR3 DNA: TGTGCCAGCGGGCGGGACTACAATGAGCAGTTCTTC
CDR3 protein: CASGRDYNEQFF

CDR3 length: 16
V gene: TRBV29-1
J gene: TRBJ2-1
clone size: NA
D gene: NA
CDR3 DNA: TGCAGCGTTGAGATGGGCGGGACAAGCTCCTACAATGAGCAGTTCTTC
CDR3 protein: CSVEMGGTSSYNEQFF

CDR3 length: 16
V gene: TRBV11-2
J gene: TRBJ2-7
clone size: NA
D gene: TRBD2
CDR3 DNA: TGTGCCAGCAGCCCTCCCGCGGAGCGGGAACCCTACGAGCAGTACTTC
CDR3 protein: CASSPPAEREPYEQYF

CDR3 length: 15
V gene: TRBV7-9
J gene: TRBJ2-1
clone size: NA
D gene: TRBD2
CDR3 DNA: TGTGCCAGCAGCAAAACTAGCGGGAGTGGGAATGAGCAGTTCTTC
CDR3 protein: CASSKTSGSGNEQFF

CDR3 length: 16
V gene: TRBV27
J gene: TRBJ2-3
clone size: NA
D gene: TRBD1
CDR3 DNA: TGTGCCAGCAGTTTATTTGGGACAGTCCCCACAGATACGCAGTATTTT
CDR3 protein: CASSLFGTVPTDTQYF

CDR3 length: 14
V gene: TRBV7-9
J gene: TRBJ2-7
clone size: NA
D gene: TRBD2
CDR3 DNA: TGTACCAGCAGCTTCCCCGGGACTAACTACGAGCAGTACTTC
CDR3 protein: CTSSFPGTNYEQYF

CDR3 length: 14
V gene: TRBV28
J gene: TRBJ2-5
clone size: NA
D gene: TRBD2
CDR3 DNA: TGTGCCAGGCCTCGAGCGGGAAGGCGGGAGACCCAGTACTTC
CDR3 protein: CARPRAGRRETQYF

CDR3 length: 18
V gene: TRBV5-1
J gene: TRBJ1-3
clone size: NA
D gene: NA
CDR3 DNA: TGCGCCAGCAGCTTGGGTATCCAGGGACCCTTCTCTGGAAACACCATATATTTT
CDR3 protein: CASSLGIQGPFSGNTIYF

CDR3 length: 15
V gene: TRBV5-1
J gene: TRBJ1-2
clone size: NA
D gene: NA
CDR3 DNA: TGCGCCAGCAGCTTGGGGCAGGGGACTGCCTATGGCTACACCTTC
CDR3 protein: CASSLGQGTAYGYTF

CDR3 length: 11
V gene: TRBV25-1
J gene: TRBJ2-1
clone size: NA
D gene: NA
CDR3 DNA: TGTGCCAGCAGTGGAACCGAGGGGCAGTTCTTC
CDR3 protein: CASSGTEGQFF

CDR3 length: 17
V gene: TRBV11-2
J gene: TRBJ1-2
clone size: NA
D gene: NA
CDR3 DNA: TGTGCCAGCAGCTTAGATCCTGCGGGACGCTCTAACTATGGCTACACCTTC
CDR3 protein: CASSLDPAGRSNYGYTF

CDR3 length: 13
V gene: TRBV2
J gene: TRBJ2-7
clone size: NA
D gene: TRBD1
CDR3 DNA: TGTGCCAGCAGGTGGACAGGGGAATACGAGCAGTACTTC
CDR3 protein: CASRWTGEYEQYF

CDR3 length: 13
V gene: TRBV5-4
J gene: TRBJ2-7
clone size: NA
D gene: NA
CDR3 DNA: TGTGCCAGCAGCTTTGGCAGCCCCTACGAGCAGTACTTC
CDR3 protein: CASSFGSPYEQYF

CDR3 length: 13
V gene: TRBV10-3
J gene: TRBJ2-1
clone size: NA
D gene: TRBD2
CDR3 DNA: TGTGCCACGGGACTAGCGGGAGCGGGGGAGCAGTTCTTC
CDR3 protein: CATGLAGAGEQFF

CDR3 length: 15
V gene: TRBV7-9
J gene: TRBJ2-7
clone size: NA
D gene: NA
CDR3 DNA: TGTGCCAGCAGCGGGGCGTTTTCGGTAATCGACGAGCAGTACTTC
CDR3 protein: CASSGAFSVIDEQYF